This entry lists 28 T cell receptor beta chains sequenced from one sample in a study of blood T cell repertoires in COVID-19 (dated by TCRdb to about 2020). The method was the immunoSEQ multiplex PCR assay. The table comes from immuneACCESS by way of TCRdb, which keeps in-frame sequences with V and J called. Part of the clones is missing from these tables; in studies checked, under half for an unresolved V gene and the rest for unknown reasons. This sample gives roughly 150,000 clones in total; 84% of them show up just once. Clones ranked in the top ten supply roughly 3.9% of the sample. The sample comprised PBMCs or T cells enriched from blood (not recorded which). All receptors come from a man aged 45 to 65 in a cohort exposed to, infected with or recovered from COVID-19 (not recorded which).

J is TRBJ2-2 and V is TRBV16, with D hard to call. The CDR3 consists of 13 residues. The germline V gene encodes CDR1 KGHSY and CDR2 FQNENV. Trimming cost V 2 bases and J 7 bases, with 8 bases left between them. CDR3 residues: CASSQRVGGELFF. As DNA, the CDR3 is TGTGCCAGCAGCCAACGGGTCGGCGGGGAGCTGTTTTTT.

The rearrangement joins TRBV19 to TRBJ1-1; 8 bases are shared with TRBD1. This CDR3 spans 14 amino acids. Germline lookup yields CDR1 LNHDA and CDR2 SQIVND (reference sequence). V lost 8 bases and J lost 2; bases outside the gene matches: 7. CDR3 sequence reads: CASGWTGINTEAFF. The CDR3 region has the DNA TGTGCCAGTGGGTGGACAGGGATCAACACTGAAGCTTTCTTT.

The J gene is TRBJ1-2, the V gene TRBV29-1; TRBD1 matches 7 bases. Per germline, CDR1 SQVTM and CDR2 ANQGSEA. V was pared by 6 bases and J by 0 bases, with 10 bases of the junction left unmatched. This CDR3 has 15 amino acids. CDR3 residues: CSVRDRLPSNYGYTF. The CDR3 DNA follows: TGCAGCGTCCGGGACAGACTACCTTCTAACTATGGCTACACCTTC.

The chain uses TRBV11-3 and TRBJ2-3; 7 positions match TRBD2. Germline V gene sequence: CDR1 SGHNT, CDR2 YENEEA. There are 16 residues in the CDR3. V dropped 8 bases and J dropped 0; count of bases not matched to a gene: 11. The CDR3 region is CASSAGSGGSTDTQYF. The CDR3 region has the DNA TGTGCCAGCTCCGCCGGGTCGGGGGGTAGCACAGATACGCAGTATTTT.

The rearrangement joins TRBV5-1 to TRBJ2-3, with 12 bases matching TRBD2. CDR1 and CDR2 (germline): SGHRS, YFSETQ. The CDR3 totals 17 residues. J gave up 4 bases and V 2 bases, and 8 bases lay outside the gene matches. The CDR3 here is CASSFLAGGPGADTQYF. CDR3 coding DNA: TGCGCCAGCAGCTTTCTAGCGGGAGGGCCCGGGGCAGATACGCAGTATTTT.

The chain is built from TRBV27 and TRBJ2-1; D is possibly TRBD1 (6 bases). Germline CDR1 and CDR2: MNHEY and SMNVEV (reference sequence). Trimming took off 6 bases at V and 10 bases at J, with 19 bases between the two ends. The CDR3 covers 14 residues. DNA of the CDR3: TGTGCCAGCAGGGGACAAGGAAGATTTGGGGAGCAGTTCTTC. As protein: CASRGQGRFGEQFF.

This clone was seen once. The chain is built from TRBV5-6 and TRBJ1-2, with no clear D. The CDR3 is 16 residues long. The V gene's germline CDR1 is SGHDT and CDR2 YYEEEE. Trimming shortened V by 0 bases and J by 5 bases, and 17 bases separated the two germline ends. This CDR3 reads CASSLGRIIFLYGYTF. The CDR3 region has the DNA TGTGCCAGCAGCTTGGGCAGGATCATCTTTTTATATGGCTACACCTTC.

The genes are TRBV30 and TRBJ2-5; TRBD1 agrees at 11 bases. Germline CDR1 reads GTSNPN; CDR2 reads SVGIG (reference sequence). CDR3 length: 15 amino acids. The junction had 6 bases not matched to a gene; V was cut back by 1 base and J by 5 bases. The CDR3 DNA sequence: TGTGCCTGGAGTGAGGGGACAGGGGGGCGGGAGACCCAGTACTTC. Amino acid sequence: CAWSEGTGGRETQYF.

CDR3 DNA: TGTGCCAGCTCCCTCCGGGGGTACTCCTACGAGCAGTACTTC. Its translation: CASSLRGYSYEQYF. J is TRBJ2-7 and V is TRBV27; maybe TRBD2 (6 bases). Trimming pared 8 bases from V and 0 bases from J, leaving 14 bases between. This CDR3 has 14 residues. CDR1 is MNHEY, CDR2 SMNVEV, per germline (reference sequence).

The chain recombines TRBV5-5 with TRBJ1-1, with D possibly TRBD1 on 5 matching bases. Germline CDR1 SGHKS, CDR2 YYEKEE (reference sequence). The CDR3 totals 13 residues. V was shortened by 3 bases and J by 1 base, with 7 bases between the two germline ends. The CDR3 sequence: CASSWGENTEAFF. CDR3 bases: TGTGCCAGCAGCTGGGGGGAGAACACTGAAGCTTTCTTT.

As concerns this clone: Compared with germline, one end of the junction differs, possibly owing to a read error. The chain employs TRBV11-2 and TRBJ2-5, with 12 positions matching TRBD2. The germline V gene encodes CDR1 SGHAT and CDR2 FQNNGV. This CDR3 is built from 14 residues. In DNA form, the CDR3 reads TGTGCCAGCAGCTCTGGACTAGCGGGAACCCCTTTGGACTTC. This gives the protein CASSSGLAGTPLDF.

The chain uses TRBV7-3 and TRBJ2-2, with no clear D. The V and J ends lost 0 bases and 4 bases respectively, with 9 bases between them. The CDR3 is 15 amino acids. Germline CDR1 is SGHTA and CDR2 is FQGTGA. As DNA, the CDR3 is TGTGCCAGCAGCTTAACTGCGCTTCTCACCGGGGAGCTGTTTTTT. Amino acids: CASSLTALLTGELFF.

The chain couples TRBV2 to TRBJ2-1; tentatively, D is TRBD1 (6 bases). V shed 6 bases and J shed 3 bases, with 12 bases lying between them. This CDR3 is built from 14 residues. CDR1 is SNHLY and CDR2 is FYNNEI in the germline V gene. CDR3 sequence: CASSTGPLYNEQFF. The CDR3 DNA follows: TGTGCCAGCAGCACAGGGCCCCTCTACAATGAGCAGTTCTTC. The entire variable domain, with the rest obtained from reference TRBV2 and TRBJ2-1, is as follows: EPEVTQTPSHQVTQMGQEVILRCVPISNHLYFYWYRQILGQKVEFLVSFYNNEISEKSEIFDDQFSVERPDGSNFTLKIRSTKLEDSAMYFCASSTGPLYNEQFFGPGTRLTVL.

This chain joins TRBV7-9 and TRBJ2-3; 11 bases fit TRBD2. The CDR3 is 17 amino acids. Germline trimming cut 4 bases from V and 1 base from J; bases unmatched to any gene: 7. Per germline, CDR1 SEHNR and CDR2 FQNEAQ (reference sequence). The CDR3 DNA is TGTGCCAGCAGCTCCGGGACTAGCGGTTCCCGCACAGATACGCAGTATTTT. Its protein product is CASSSGTSGSRTDTQYF. Full variable domain (rest looked up from reference TRBV7-9 and TRBJ2-3): DTGVSQNPRHKITKRGQNVTFRCDPISEHNRLYWYRQTLGQGPEFLTYFQNEAQLEKSRLLSDRFSAERPKGSFSTLEIQRTEQGDSAMYLCASSSGTSGSRTDTQYFGPGTRLTVL.

J is TRBJ1-2 and V is TRBV14; D is unresolved. Germline V gene data show CDR1 as SGHDN and CDR2 as FVKESK. The V and J ends lost 1 base and 5 bases respectively, with 17 bases between them. The CDR3 is made up of 16 amino acids. CDR3: CASSQGEWTEEYGYTF. The CDR3 DNA follows: TGTGCCAGCAGCCAAGGAGAATGGACGGAGGAGTATGGCTACACCTTC.

The chain combines TRBV5-4 with TRBJ2-3; D is perhaps TRBD1 (6 bases). The germline V and J ends were trimmed by 3 bases and 0 bases, with 11 bases remaining between them. CDR3 size: 15 residues. CDR1 SGHNT and CDR2 YYREEE come from the germline V gene (reference sequence). The CDR3 is CASSSTGYSTDTQYF. The CDR3 DNA sequence: TGTGCCAGCAGCTCAACAGGGTATAGCACAGATACGCAGTATTTT.

The chain employs TRBV9 and TRBJ1-1, with TRBD1 matching 7 bases. V trimming: 4 bases; J trimming: 1 base; junction bases outside the gene matches: 4. CDR3 length: 14 amino acids. Germline assignment: CDR1 SGDLS and CDR2 YYNGEE. The CDR3 nucleotides are TGTGCCAGCAGCCTCCGACAGGGGAACACTGAAGCTTTCTTT. It specifies CASSLRQGNTEAFF.

This clone was seen only once. Here the CDR3 reads CASSAGQGVGQPQHF. CDR3 DNA sequence: TGCGCCAGCAGCGCCGGACAGGGAGTCGGTCAGCCCCAGCATTTT. The J gene is TRBJ1-5, the V gene TRBV5-1, with 8 bases identical to TRBD1. This CDR3 contains 15 residues. From germline, CDR1 is SGHRS and CDR2 YFSETQ. After removal of 4 bases from V and 6 bases from J, the junction contained 9 bases not matched to a gene.

The chain recombines TRBV6-1 with TRBJ1-1; D is possibly TRBD1 (6 bases). Germline V gives CDR1 MNHNS, CDR2 SASEGT. The V gene lost 3 bases and the J gene lost 4 bases, with 15 bases spanning the gap. The length of the CDR3 is 15 residues. Written as DNA, the CDR3 is TGTGCCAGCAGTGAGCGGGGGGCGTTGGGCACTGAAGCTTTCTTT. Translating gives CASSERGALGTEAFF.

The gene calls are TRBV19 and TRBJ1-2, with 9 bases that match TRBD1. Losses at the gene ends were 7 bases for V and 4 bases for J; bases not matched to a gene: 13. The CDR3 covers 16 residues. Germline V gives CDR1 LNHDA, CDR2 SQIVND (reference sequence). The CDR3 coding sequence is TGTGCCAGTATCCCTTCCACCGGGACAGGGATCTATGGCTACACCTTC. It encodes CASIPSTGTGIYGYTF. Combining the CDR3 with reference TRBV19 and TRBJ1-2 gives the whole variable domain DGGITQSPKYLFRKEGQNVTLSCEQNLNHDAMYWYRQDPGQGLRLIYYSQIVNDFQKGDIAEGYSVSREKKESFPLTVTSAQKNPTAFYLCASIPSTGTGIYGYTFGSGTRLTVV.

This rearrangement joins TRBV28 to TRBJ2-2; 13 bases are a match to TRBD2. The CDR3 spans 19 residues. The germline V gene encodes CDR1 MDHEN and CDR2 SYDVKM. Trimming cost V 1 base and J 7 bases; bases outside gene matches: 12. The CDR3 reads CASSLYPPTSGGGRGELFF. In DNA, the CDR3 is TGTGCCAGCAGTTTATACCCCCCCACTAGCGGGGGGGGTCGCGGGGAGCTGTTTTTT.

In this sample, this clone turned up a few times. The CDR3 sequence: CASSAQRRGTSYEQYF. The DNA for the CDR3 is TGTGCCAGCAGCGCCCAACGGCGGGGGACCTCCTACGAGCAGTACTTC. The V gene is TRBV5-8, the J gene TRBJ2-7; 7 bases fit TRBD2. V dropped 4 bases and J dropped 0; count of bases not matched to a gene: 10. Looked up from germline, CDR1 is SGHTS and CDR2 is YDEGEE. The CDR3 contains 16 residues.

The chain has TRBV28 and TRBJ2-7; 9 nucleotides agree with TRBD1. The CDR3 is 14 amino acids. The V and J ends lost 7 bases and 4 bases, in that order; junction bases with no gene match: 8. In germline, CDR1 is MDHEN, CDR2 SYDVKM. In DNA form, the CDR3 reads TGTGCCAGCATAGAAGGGACAGGGACGTACGAGCAGTACTTC. It specifies CASIEGTGTYEQYF.

The CDR3 DNA sequence: TGTGCCATCAGAGCGACTAGCGGGGGACAAGATACGCAGTATTTT. Residues: CAIRATSGGQDTQYF. The genes are TRBV10-3 and TRBJ2-3, with 12 bases aligning to TRBD2. The CDR3 has 15 amino acids. Germline CDR1 is ENHRY and CDR2 is SYGVKD. The junction had 6 bases not matched to a gene; V was cut back by 6 bases and J by 5 bases.

This chain connects TRBV10-3 to TRBJ1-1, with D maybe TRBD1 (5 bases). There are 14 residues in the CDR3. The V gene lost 6 bases and the J gene lost 2 bases, with 13 bases spanning the gap. Per germline, CDR1 ENHRY and CDR2 SYGVKD. CDR3 bases: TGTGCCATCAGAGACCCTCAGGGTAACACTGAAGCTTTCTTT. Its translation: CAIRDPQGNTEAFF.

This chain connects TRBV29-1 to TRBJ2-5, with D unclear. V was cut by 7 bases and J by 5 bases, with 14 bases left in between. CDR3 length: 12 residues. Per the germline V gene, CDR1 is SQVTM and CDR2 is ANQGSEA. Written as DNA, the CDR3 is TGCAGCGCCGCGGTAGTCGGGGAGACCCAGTACTTC. Amino acid sequence: CSAAVVGETQYF.

The table lists this clone with a count of one. The gene calls are TRBV24-1 and TRBJ1-1; D not certain. V lost 4 bases to trimming and J lost 0 bases, with 5 bases between them. The CDR3 length is 13 residues. The germline CDR1 and CDR2 sequences are KGHDR and SFDVKD. The chain's CDR3 is CATSDPLNTEAFF. CDR3 bases: TGTGCCACCAGTGACCCGTTGAACACTGAAGCTTTCTTT.

This CDR3 reads CASSPLGTGYEQYF. For the CDR3, the DNA is TGTGCCAGCTCACCACTCGGGACAGGCTACGAGCAGTACTTC. This rearrangement joins TRBV18 to TRBJ2-7, with TRBD1 matching 8 bases. The V gene end was trimmed by 1 base and the J gene end by 3 bases; junction bases not matched to a gene: 2. This CDR3 region has 14 residues. Germline CDR1 and CDR2: KGHSH and LQKENI.